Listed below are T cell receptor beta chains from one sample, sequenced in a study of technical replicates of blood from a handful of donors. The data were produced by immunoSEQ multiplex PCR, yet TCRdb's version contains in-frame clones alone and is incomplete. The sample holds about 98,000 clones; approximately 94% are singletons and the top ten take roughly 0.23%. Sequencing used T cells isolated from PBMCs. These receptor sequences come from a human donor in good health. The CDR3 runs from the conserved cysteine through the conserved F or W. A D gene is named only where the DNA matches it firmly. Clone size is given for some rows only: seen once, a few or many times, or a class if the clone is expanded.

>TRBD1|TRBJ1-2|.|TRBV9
TGTGCCAGCAGCCCGGAGTGGCAGGGGGAGGCCTATGGCTACACCTTC
CASSPEWQGEAYGYTF
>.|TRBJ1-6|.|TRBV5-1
TGCGCCAGCAGCTTGGAGGGGGGGGTAAATTCACCCCTCCACTTT
CASSLEGGVNSPLHF
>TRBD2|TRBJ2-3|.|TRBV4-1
TGCGCCAGCAGCCAAGGGCGCGCGGGGGGTCGTACAGATACGCAGTATTTT
CASSQGRAGGRTDTQYF
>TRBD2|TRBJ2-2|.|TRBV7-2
TGTGCCAGCAGCGCCCAGGGACTAGCGAACACCGGGGAGCTGTTTTTT
CASSAQGLANTGELFF
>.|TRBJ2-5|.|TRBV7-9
TGTGCCAGCAGCTGGAACGGGAACCAAGAGACCCAGTACTTC
CASSWNGNQETQYF
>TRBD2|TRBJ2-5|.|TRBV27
TGTGCCAGCAGTCCCTACCCGGGCGGGGGGGAGACCCAGTACTTC
CASSPYPGGGETQYF
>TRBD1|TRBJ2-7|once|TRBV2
TGTGCCAGCGGGAGGGACAGGGGAGGCAACGAGCAGTACTTC
CASGRDRGGNEQYF
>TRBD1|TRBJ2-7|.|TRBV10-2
TGCGCCAGCAGCGGGACGACAGGGGGCTACGAGCAGTACTTC
CASSGTTGGYEQYF
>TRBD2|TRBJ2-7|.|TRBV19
TGTGCCAGTAGTACGGGGACTAGCGGCTACGAGCAGTACTTC
CASSTGTSGYEQYF
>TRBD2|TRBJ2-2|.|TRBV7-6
TGTGCCAGCAGCTTACTTCAGCGGGAGCGTACCGGGGAGCTGTTTTTT
CASSLLQRERTGELFF
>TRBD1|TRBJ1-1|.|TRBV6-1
TGTGCCAGCAGTGAAGCGAGAGGACAGGGGAACACTGAAGCTTTCTTT
CASSEARGQGNTEAFF
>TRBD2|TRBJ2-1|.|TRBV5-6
TGTGCCAGCAGCTTGGAAGGACTAGCGGGAAAGGGCTCCTACAATGAGCAGTTCTTC
CASSLEGLAGKGSYNEQFF
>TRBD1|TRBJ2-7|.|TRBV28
TGTGCCAGCAGTTTTTTTAGGCACCTGAGGACAGGGAGCCACGAGCAGTACTTC
CASSFFRHLRTGSHEQYF
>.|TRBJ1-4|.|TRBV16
TGTGCCAGCAGCCAACTCCACGGGCAGGGAAACGAAAAACTGTTTTTT
CASSQLHGQGNEKLFF
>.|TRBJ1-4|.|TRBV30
TGTGCCTGGAGTCTGTACCGCGGGGAGAATGAAAAACTGTTTTTT
CAWSLYRGENEKLFF
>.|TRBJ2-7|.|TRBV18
TGTGCCAGCTCACCCCCACAGGTGGAAACCTACGAGCAGTACTTC
CASSPPQVETYEQYF
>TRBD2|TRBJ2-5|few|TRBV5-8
TGTGCCAGCAGCTTTGGTCTAGCGGGGGGGGAGACCCAGTACTTC
CASSFGLAGGETQYF
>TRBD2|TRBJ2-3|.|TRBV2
TGTGCCAGTATTCGGGGGACTAGCGGGCCTCGCACAGATACGCAGTATTTT
CASIRGTSGPRTDTQYF
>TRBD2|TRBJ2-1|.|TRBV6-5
TGTGCCAGCACACCTCGACTAGCGGGAGGCAATGAGCAGTTCTTC
CASTPRLAGGNEQFF
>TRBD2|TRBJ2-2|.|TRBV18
TGTGCCAGCTCGATGCGGGAGTGGAACACCGGGGAGCTGTTTTTT
CASSMREWNTGELFF
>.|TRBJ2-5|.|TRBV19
TGTGCCAGTATCTTCGGGGAGACCCAGTACTTC
CASIFGETQYF
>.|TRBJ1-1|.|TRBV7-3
TGTGCCAGCAGCGCCCTTCCGGGAAGCCTTAACACTGAAGCTTTCTTT
CASSALPGSLNTEAFF
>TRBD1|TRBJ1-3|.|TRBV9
TGTGCCAGCAGCGCTCGAGACAGGGCGGTAGGAAACACCATATATTTT
CASSARDRAVGNTIYF
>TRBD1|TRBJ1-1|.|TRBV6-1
TGTGCCAGCAGATCTCAGGGGGCTGGGACTGAAGCTTTCTTT
CASRSQGAGTEAFF
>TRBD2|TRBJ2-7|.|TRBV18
TGTGCCAGCTCACCACCGAGCGGGAGGGCCTACTACGAGCAGTACTTC
CASSPPSGRAYYEQYF
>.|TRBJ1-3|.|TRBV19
TGTGCCAGTACTTATTACCTCCTACAGGGCGTGAACCGCTGGAGAAACACCATATATTTT
CASTYYLLQGVNRWRNTIYF
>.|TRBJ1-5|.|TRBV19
TGTGCCAGTAGTGGGTCTTCCAGGAATCAGCCCCAGCATTTT
CASSGSSRNQPQHF
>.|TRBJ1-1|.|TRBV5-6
TGTGCCAGCAGCTTGGGAGGTATCACTGAAGCTTTCTTT
CASSLGGITEAFF
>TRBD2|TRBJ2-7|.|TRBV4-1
TGCGCCAGCAGCGAGTTGCAACTAGCGGGAGGGCTTAGCTCCTACGAGCAGTACTTC
CASSELQLAGGLSSYEQYF
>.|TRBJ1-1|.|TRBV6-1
TGTGCCAGCCAGGTCGGGAACACTGAAGCTTTCTTT
CASQVGNTEAFF
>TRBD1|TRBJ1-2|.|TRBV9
TGTGCCAGCAGCGTAGGGGGACAGGGGAAGGGCTATGGCTACACCTTC
CASSVGGQGKGYGYTF
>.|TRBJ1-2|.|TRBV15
TGTGCCACCAGCAGAGAGGGAGAGGGCTATGGCTACACCTTC
CATSREGEGYGYTF
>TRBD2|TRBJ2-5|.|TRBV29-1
TGCAGCGTTGAGGCGGGGGGCCGTCGGGAGACCCAGTACTTC
CSVEAGGRRETQYF
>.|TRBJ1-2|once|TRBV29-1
TGCAGCGCTGTGGGAGGACTCTATGGCTACACCTTC
CSAVGGLYGYTF
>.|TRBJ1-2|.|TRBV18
TGTGCCAGCTCACCGGACAGCAACTATGGCTACACCTTC
CASSPDSNYGYTF
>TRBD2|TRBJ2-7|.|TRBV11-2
TGTGCCAGCAGCCCTCGGCCGGGGACTAGCGTCTCCTACGAGCAGTACTTC
CASSPRPGTSVSYEQYF
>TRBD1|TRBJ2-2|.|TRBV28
TGTGCCAGCAGTTTATTGGCGGGACAGGGCGCCGGGGAGCTGTTTTTT
CASSLLAGQGAGELFF
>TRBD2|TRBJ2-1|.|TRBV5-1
TGCGCCAGCAGCTTAGATATTACGACTAGCGCGAGCTCCTACAATGAGCAGTTCTTC
CASSLDITTSASSYNEQFF
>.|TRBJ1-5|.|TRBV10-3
TGTGCCATCAGTGACCCCGCGGCAAATCAGCCCCAGCATTTT
CAISDPAANQPQHF
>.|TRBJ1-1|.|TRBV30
TGTGCCTGGAACAAGAAACTACTTGAAGCTTTCTTT
CAWNKKLLEAFF
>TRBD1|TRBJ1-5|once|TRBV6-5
TGTGCCAGCAGCCAAGGACAGGGGTGGAATCAGCCCCAGCATTTT
CASSQGQGWNQPQHF
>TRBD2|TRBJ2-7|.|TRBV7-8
TGTGCCAGCAGCCAGTGGGGGGGGGTCCCCTACGAGCAGTACTTC
CASSQWGGVPYEQYF
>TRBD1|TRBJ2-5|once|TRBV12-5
TGTGCTAGTGGTATCCGGACAGGGGCCGAAAGTCTAGGGACCCAGTACTTC
CASGIRTGAESLGTQYF
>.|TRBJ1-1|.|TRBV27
TGTGCCAGCAGTTCATTGCCTCTACTTGAAGCTTTCTTT
CASSSLPLLEAFF
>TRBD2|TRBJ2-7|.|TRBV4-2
TGTGCCAGCAGCCCGGGAGGAAACGAGCAGTACTTC
CASSPGGNEQYF
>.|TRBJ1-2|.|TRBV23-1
TGCGCCAGCAGTCCCTCCGCCGAGGACTATGGCTACACCTTC
CASSPSAEDYGYTF